This T cell receptor beta chain was retrieved from a study of human T cells and chemical hapten exposure. As for the study in general: Patients additionally received therapeutic doses of diphenylcyclopropenone on the scalp once a week, and this continued throughout the approximately 26-week study. A patient group, mainly female, showed alopecia areata, totalis or universalis.

This clonotype occurred a few times. Its antigen remains unidentified. Losses at the gene ends were 6 bases for V and 2 bases for J; bases not matched to a gene: 11. From germline, CDR1 is SEHNR and CDR2 FQNEAQ (reference sequence). This CDR3 region has 17 residues. Time point here: patch test 1, 2 weeks after DPC sensitization. Described treatment: therapeutic diphenylcyclopropenone sensitization with weekly scalp DPC. Suited to DPC and affected by alopecia, the donors ranged from 18 to 70 years old. TCRdb ran MiXCR on the RACE reads and lists one entry per CDR3 protein. This sample yields around 71,000 distinct CDR3 sequences, of which 7.5% to 10% are seen a single time; 2.5% to 4% belongs to the top ten. Study-wide results and caveats: The study found that DPC sensitization did not change TCRs above 1 in 1000 frequency.

The source was whole blood, collected in connection with sensitization to the hapten diphenylcyclopropenone (DPC). The V and J genes are TRBV7-9 and TRBJ2-2; 8 positions agree with TRBD1. The clonotype originates from a woman between 35 and 50 years old with alopecia areata. Some clones in this sample may be carry-over from other donors' samples. The CDR3 reads CASSFPQGAENTGELFF. CDR3 in DNA: TGTGCCAGCAGTTTCCCCCAGGGGGCTGAAAACACCGGGGAGCTGTTTTTT.